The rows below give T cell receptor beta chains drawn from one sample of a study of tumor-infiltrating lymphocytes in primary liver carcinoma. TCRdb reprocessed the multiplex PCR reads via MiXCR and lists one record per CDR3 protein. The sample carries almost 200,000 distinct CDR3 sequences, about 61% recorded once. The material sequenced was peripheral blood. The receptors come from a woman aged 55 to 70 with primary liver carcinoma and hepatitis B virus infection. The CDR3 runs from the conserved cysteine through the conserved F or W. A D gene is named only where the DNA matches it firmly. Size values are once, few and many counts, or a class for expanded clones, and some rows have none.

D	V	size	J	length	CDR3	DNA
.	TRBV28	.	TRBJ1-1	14	CASTRSGQNTEAFF	TGTGCCAGCACTCGGTCGGGACAGAACACTGAAGCTTTCTTT
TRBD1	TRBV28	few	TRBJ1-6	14	CASRRGQGNSPLHF	TGTGCCAGCAGACGCGGACAGGGGAATTCACCCCTCCACTTT
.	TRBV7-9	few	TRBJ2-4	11	CASSLGGVWAF	TGTGCCAGCAGCTTAGGAGGGGTGTGGGCCTTC
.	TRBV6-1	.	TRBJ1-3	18	CASTPDITFSSSVNTIYF	TGTGCCAGCACCCCGGACATTACCTTCTCGAGCTCTGTAAACACCATATATTTT
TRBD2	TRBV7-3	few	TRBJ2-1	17	CASSMTSGRPPYNEQFF	TGTGCCAGCAGCATGACTAGCGGGAGGCCCCCCTACAATGAGCAGTTCTTC
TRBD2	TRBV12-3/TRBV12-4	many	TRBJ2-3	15	CASSRTGGRTDTQYF	TGTGCCAGCAGCCGAACGGGAGGGCGCACAGATACGCAGTATTTT
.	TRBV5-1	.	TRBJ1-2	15	CASSLAAGENYDYTF	TGCGCCAGCAGCTTGGCGGCAGGGGAGAACTATGACTACACCTTC
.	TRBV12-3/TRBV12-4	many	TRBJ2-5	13	CASSSAGRETQYF	TGTGCCAGCAGTTCGGCAGGGAGGGAGACCCAGTACTTC
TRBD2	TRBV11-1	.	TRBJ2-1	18	CASSIYRSAGGSYNEQFF	TGTGCCAGCAGCATATACCGCTCCGCGGGAGGGTCCTACAATGAGCAGTTCTTC
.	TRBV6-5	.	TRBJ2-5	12	CASCHLEETQYF	TGTGCCAGTTGTCACCTTGAGGAGACCCAGTACTTC